This note documents a single T cell receptor beta chain sequence. It was with random hexamers that 0.5 to 1 ug RNA was reverse transcribed. TCR beta CDR3 was amplified by immunoSEQ multiplex PCR. This amplification extended across 54 Vbeta and 13 Jbeta segments. Via MiXCR, TCRdb re-called the immunoSEQ multiplex PCR reads, giving one row per CDR3 protein. The table shows 170,000 or so distinct CDR3 sequences, with about 94% occurring only once. CDR1 and CDR2 (germline): KGHDR, SFDVKD. The CDR3 sequence is 14 residues long. V dropped 6 bases and J dropped 5 bases, with 12 bases sitting between them. The data are from a study of CD8 T cells in Susac syndrome.

This sequence joins TRBV24-1 and TRBJ2-2; D is unclear. The sequence derives from a human donor with multiple sclerosis. The sequencing sample was made of CD4+ T cells from PBMCs. The CDR3 bases are TGTGCCACCAGTCCGAGCACCCCAACCGGGGAGCTGTTTTTT. Translated: CATSPSTPTGELFF.